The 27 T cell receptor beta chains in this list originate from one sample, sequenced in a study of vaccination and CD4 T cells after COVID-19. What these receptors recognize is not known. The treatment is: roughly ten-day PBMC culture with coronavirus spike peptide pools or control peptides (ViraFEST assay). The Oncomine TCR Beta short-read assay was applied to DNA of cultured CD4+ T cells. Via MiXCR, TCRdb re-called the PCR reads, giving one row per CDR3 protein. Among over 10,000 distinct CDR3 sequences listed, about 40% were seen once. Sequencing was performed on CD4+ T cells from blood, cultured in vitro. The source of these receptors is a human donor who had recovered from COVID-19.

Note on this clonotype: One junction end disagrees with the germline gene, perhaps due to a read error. CDR3 sequence: CASSLHRDRGVFADTQYF. The CDR3 DNA follows: TGTGCCAGCAGTCTCCACCGGGACAGGGGAGTTTTCGCAGATACGCAGTATTTT. The rearrangement uses TRBV10-2 and TRBJ2-3; 10 bases agree with TRBD1. Germline assignment: CDR1 WSHSY and CDR2 SAAADI. The CDR3 extends over 18 amino acids.

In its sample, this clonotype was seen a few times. The CDR3 region has the DNA TGTGCCAGCAGTTTCCAGGCGGGGCAGCCCCAGCATTTT. Encoded protein: CASSFQAGQPQHF. The chain recombines TRBV27 with TRBJ1-5; D ambiguous. Germline CDR1 reads MNHEY; CDR2 reads SMNVEV (reference sequence). V dropped 3 bases and J dropped 7 bases, with 10 bases sitting between them. The CDR3 covers 13 residues.

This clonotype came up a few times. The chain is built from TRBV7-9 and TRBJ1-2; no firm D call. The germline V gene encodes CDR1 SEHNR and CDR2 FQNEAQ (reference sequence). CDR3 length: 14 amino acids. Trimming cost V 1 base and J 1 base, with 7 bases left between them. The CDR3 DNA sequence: TGTGCCAGCAGCTTAGGCCAGCTTAACTATGGCTACACCTTC. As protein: CASSLGQLNYGYTF.

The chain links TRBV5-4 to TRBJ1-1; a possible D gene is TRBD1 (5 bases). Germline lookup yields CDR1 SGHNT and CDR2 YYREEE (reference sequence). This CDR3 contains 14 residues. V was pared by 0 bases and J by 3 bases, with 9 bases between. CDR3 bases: TGTGCCAGCAGCTTGGCTGCGGGGGACACTGAAGCTTTCTTT. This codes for CASSLAAGDTEAFF.

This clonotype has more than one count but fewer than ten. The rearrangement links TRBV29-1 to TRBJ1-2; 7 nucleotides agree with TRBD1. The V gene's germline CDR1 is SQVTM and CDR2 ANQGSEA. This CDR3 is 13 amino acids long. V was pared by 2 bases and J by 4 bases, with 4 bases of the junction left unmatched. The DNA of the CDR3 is TGCAGCGTTGAAACAGGGGCAGGCTATGGCTACACCTTC. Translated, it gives CSVETGAGYGYTF.

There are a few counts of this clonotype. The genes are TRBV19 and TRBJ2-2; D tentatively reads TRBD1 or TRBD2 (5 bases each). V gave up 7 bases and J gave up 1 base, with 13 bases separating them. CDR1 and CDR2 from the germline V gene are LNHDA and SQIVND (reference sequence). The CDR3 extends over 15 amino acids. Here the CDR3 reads CASIRTRGNTGELFF. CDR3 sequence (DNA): TGTGCCAGTATTCGTACTAGGGGGAACACCGGGGAGCTGTTTTTT.

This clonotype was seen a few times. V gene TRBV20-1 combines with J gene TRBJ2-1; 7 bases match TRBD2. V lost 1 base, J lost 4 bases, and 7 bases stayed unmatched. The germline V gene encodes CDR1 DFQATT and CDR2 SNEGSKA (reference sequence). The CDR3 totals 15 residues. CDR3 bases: TGCAGTGCTAGAGCTGGCGGGAGAACTTACAATGAGCAGTTCTTC. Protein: CSARAGGRTYNEQFF.

In DNA, the CDR3 is TGTGCCAGCAGGGGGCAGGGCGAAAAACTGTTTTTT. This sequence encodes CASRGQGEKLFF. The chain joins TRBV2 to TRBJ1-4; D possibly corresponds to TRBD1 (5 bases). The V end lost 6 bases, the J end lost 8 bases, and 10 bases lay between the germline ends. This CDR3 comprises 12 residues. Per germline, CDR1 SNHLY and CDR2 FYNNEI.

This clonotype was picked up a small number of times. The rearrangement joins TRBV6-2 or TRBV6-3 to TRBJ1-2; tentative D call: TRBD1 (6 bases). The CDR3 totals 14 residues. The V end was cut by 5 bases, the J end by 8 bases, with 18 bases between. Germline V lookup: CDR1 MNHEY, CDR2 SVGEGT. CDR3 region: CASSRQGRRDGYTF. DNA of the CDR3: TGTGCCAGCAGTCGGCAGGGGCGCCGCGACGGCTACACCTTC.

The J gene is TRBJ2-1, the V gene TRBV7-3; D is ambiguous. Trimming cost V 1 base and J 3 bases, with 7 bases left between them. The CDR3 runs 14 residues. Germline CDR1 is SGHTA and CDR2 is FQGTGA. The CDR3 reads CASSLIPGYNEQFF. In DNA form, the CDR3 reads TGTGCCAGCAGCTTAATCCCGGGCTACAATGAGCAGTTCTTC. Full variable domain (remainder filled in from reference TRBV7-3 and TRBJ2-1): GAGVSQTPSNKVTEKGKYVELRCDPISGHTALYWYRQSLGQGPEFLIYFQGTGAADDSGLPNDRFFAVRPEGSVSTLKIQRTERGDSAVYLCASSLIPGYNEQFFGPGTRLTVL.

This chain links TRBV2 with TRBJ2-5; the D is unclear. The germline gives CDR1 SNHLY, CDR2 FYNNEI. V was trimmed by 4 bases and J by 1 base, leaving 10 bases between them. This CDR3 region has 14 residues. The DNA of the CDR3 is TGTGCCAGCAGTGTCCCCGTTGGCCAAGAGACCCAGTACTTC. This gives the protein CASSVPVGQETQYF.

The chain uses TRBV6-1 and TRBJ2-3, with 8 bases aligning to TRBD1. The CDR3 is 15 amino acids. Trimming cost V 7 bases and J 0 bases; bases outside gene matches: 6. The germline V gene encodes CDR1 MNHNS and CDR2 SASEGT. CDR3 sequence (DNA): TGTGCCAGCATTCCGGACAGGGCAAGCACAGATACGCAGTATTTT. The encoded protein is CASIPDRASTDTQYF.

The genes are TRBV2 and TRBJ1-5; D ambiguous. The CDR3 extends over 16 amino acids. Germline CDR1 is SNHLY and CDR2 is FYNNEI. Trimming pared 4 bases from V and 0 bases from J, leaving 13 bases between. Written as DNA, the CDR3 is TGTGCCAGCAGTGTAACCCGGGATTTTAGCAATCAGCCCCAGCATTTT. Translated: CASSVTRDFSNQPQHF.

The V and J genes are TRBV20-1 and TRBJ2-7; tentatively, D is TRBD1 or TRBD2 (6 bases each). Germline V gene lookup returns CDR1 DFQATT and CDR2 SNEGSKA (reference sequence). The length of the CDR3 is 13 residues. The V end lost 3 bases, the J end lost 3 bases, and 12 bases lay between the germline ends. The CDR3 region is CSASTGGGYEQYF. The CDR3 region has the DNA TGCAGTGCTAGTACCGGGGGCGGCTACGAGCAGTACTTC.

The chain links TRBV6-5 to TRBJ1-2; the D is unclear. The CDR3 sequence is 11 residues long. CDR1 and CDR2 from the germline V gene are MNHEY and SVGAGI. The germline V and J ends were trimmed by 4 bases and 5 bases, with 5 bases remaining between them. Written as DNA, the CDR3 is TGTGCCAGCAGTTCCCAGTATGGCTACACCTTC. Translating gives CASSSQYGYTF.

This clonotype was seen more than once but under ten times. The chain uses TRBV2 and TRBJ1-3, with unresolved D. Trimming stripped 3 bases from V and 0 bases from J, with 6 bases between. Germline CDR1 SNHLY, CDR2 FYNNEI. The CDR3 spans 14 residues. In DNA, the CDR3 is TGTGCCAGCAGTGACAGATACTCTGGAAACACCATATATTTT. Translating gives CASSDRYSGNTIYF.

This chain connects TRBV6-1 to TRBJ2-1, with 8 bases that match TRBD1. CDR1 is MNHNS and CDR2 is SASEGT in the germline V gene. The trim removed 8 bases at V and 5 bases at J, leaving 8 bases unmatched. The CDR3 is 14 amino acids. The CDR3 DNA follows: TGTGCCAGCGGATACAGGGGGAAAGACAATGAGCAGTTCTTC. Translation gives CASGYRGKDNEQFF.

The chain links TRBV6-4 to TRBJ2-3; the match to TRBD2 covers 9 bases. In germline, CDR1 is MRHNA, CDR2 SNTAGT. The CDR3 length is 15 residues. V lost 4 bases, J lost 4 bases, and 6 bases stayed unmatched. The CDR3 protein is CASSVVAGVADTQYF. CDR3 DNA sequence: TGTGCCAGCAGTGTTGTAGCGGGAGTTGCAGATACGCAGTATTTT.

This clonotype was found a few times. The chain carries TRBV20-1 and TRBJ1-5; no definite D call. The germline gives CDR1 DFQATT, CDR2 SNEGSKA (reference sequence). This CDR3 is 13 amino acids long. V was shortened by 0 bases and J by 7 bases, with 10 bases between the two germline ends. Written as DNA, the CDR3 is TGCAGTGCTAGAGATTTCGGGTCCCAGCCCCAGCATTTT. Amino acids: CSARDFGSQPQHF.

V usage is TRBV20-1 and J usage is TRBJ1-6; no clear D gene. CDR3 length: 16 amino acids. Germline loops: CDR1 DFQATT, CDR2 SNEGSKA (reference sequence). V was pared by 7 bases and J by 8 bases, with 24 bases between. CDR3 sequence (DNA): TGCAGTGTTCCCCCGGCGGGCCGTACCGTTTATTCACCCCTCCACTTT. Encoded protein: CSVPPAGRTVYSPLHF.

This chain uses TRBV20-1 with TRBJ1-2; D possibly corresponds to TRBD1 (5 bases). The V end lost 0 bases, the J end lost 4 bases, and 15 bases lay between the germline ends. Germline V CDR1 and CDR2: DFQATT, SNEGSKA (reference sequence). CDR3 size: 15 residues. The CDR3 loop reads CSARDPAGKRYGYTF. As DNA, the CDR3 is TGCAGTGCTAGAGATCCAGCAGGGAAGCGCTATGGCTACACCTTC.

This chain's CDR3 is CASSSLQGTEQYF. The DNA for the CDR3 is TGTGCCAGCAGCTCGTTACAGGGGACAGAGCAGTACTTC. The rearrangement links TRBV7-6 to TRBJ2-7; 7 bases are a match to TRBD1. Looked up from germline, CDR1 is SGHVS and CDR2 is FNYEAQ. The CDR3 length is 13 residues. V lost 4 bases and J lost 7; bases outside the gene matches: 7.

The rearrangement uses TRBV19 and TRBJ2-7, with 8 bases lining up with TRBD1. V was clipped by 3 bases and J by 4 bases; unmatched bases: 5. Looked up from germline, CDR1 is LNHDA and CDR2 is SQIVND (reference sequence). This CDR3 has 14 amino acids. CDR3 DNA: TGTGCCAGTAGTATGACAACAGGGGGGTACGAGCAGTACTTC. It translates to CASSMTTGGYEQYF.

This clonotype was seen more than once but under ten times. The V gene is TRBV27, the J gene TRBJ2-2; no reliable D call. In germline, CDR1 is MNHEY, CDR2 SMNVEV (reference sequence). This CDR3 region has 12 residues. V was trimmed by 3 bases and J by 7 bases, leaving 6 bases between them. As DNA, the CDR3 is TGTGCCAGCAGTTTTGCCGGCGGGGAGCTGTTTTTT. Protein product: CASSFAGGELFF.

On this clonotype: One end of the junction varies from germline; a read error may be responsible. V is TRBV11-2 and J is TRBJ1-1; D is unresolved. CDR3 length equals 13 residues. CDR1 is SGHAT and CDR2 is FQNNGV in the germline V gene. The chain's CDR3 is CASSPPGNIEAFF. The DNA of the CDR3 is TGTGCCAGCAGCCCCCCGGGGAACATTGAAGCTTTCTTT.

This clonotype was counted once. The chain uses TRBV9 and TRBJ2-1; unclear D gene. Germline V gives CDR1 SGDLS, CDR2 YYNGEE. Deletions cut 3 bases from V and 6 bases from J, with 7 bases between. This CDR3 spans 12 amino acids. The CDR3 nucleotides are TGTGCCAGCAGCGGATACAGCAATGAGCAGTTCTTC. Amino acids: CASSGYSNEQFF.

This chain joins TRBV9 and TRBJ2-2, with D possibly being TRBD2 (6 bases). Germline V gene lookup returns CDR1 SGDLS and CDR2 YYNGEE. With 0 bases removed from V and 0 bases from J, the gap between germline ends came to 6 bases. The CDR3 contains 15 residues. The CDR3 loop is CASSVGGANTGELFF. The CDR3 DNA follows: TGTGCCAGCAGCGTAGGGGGGGCGAACACCGGGGAGCTGTTTTTT.